The rows below give T cell receptor beta chains drawn from one sample of a study of cytomegalovirus exposure and HLA in healthy donors. The method was immunoSEQ multiplex PCR; TCRdb's version includes in-frame clones alone and lacks a portion of them. This sample has around 170,000 clones, with 65% to 85% found just once. Sequenced material: PBMCs. The receptors come from a woman in her late teens or twenties in good health and CMV-seronegative. CDR3s include the opening cysteine and the closing phenylalanine or tryptophan. Each record gives: J gene, V gene, clone size, D gene, CDR3 DNA, CDR3 protein. D genes are given only for firm matches. For some rows the clone size is stated as once, few or many, or as a class when expanded; others skip it.

J: TRBJ1-4
V: TRBV6-5
size: .
D: TRBD1
DNA: TGTGCCAGCAGTTATTCGGGGACAGGGGGAAATGAAAAACTGTTTTTT
CDR3: CASSYSGTGGNEKLFF

J: TRBJ2-7
V: TRBV28
size: .
D: .
DNA: TGTGCCAGCAGTTTAGGAACAGTAACTTACGAGCAGTACTTC
CDR3: CASSLGTVTYEQYF

J: TRBJ1-2
V: TRBV5-1
size: .
D: TRBD1
DNA: TGCGCCAGCAGCTTGGCCCCGGGTCAGGGGGGCGGACAAAACTATGGCTACACCTTC
CDR3: CASSLAPGQGGGQNYGYTF

J: TRBJ2-1
V: TRBV5-4
size: .
D: TRBD2
DNA: TGTGCCAGCAGCTTGACGGGGGGGGCGGTCGGTGAGCAGTTCTTC
CDR3: CASSLTGGAVGEQFF

J: TRBJ2-1
V: TRBV27
size: few
D: TRBD2
DNA: TGTGCCAGCAGTTTATCGAGAGGGACTAGCGGGGGGAGGAGCTCCTACAATGAGCAGTTCTTC
CDR3: CASSLSRGTSGGRSSYNEQFF

J: TRBJ2-4
V: TRBV5-1
size: .
D: .
DNA: TGCGCCAGCAGCCCCCGCCCGGGAGCCAAAAACATTCAGTACTTC
CDR3: CASSPRPGAKNIQYF

J: TRBJ2-7
V: TRBV6-5
size: .
D: TRBD2
DNA: TGTGCCAGTGTCGGGGGGACCAACTCCTACGAGCAGTACTTC
CDR3: CASVGGTNSYEQYF

J: TRBJ2-3
V: TRBV4-1
size: .
D: .
DNA: TGCGCCAGCAGCCAAGTCGGCACAGATACGCAGTATTTT
CDR3: CASSQVGTDTQYF

J: TRBJ2-3
V: TRBV19
size: once
D: .
DNA: TGTGCCAGTAGTATAGCTACCGGGGTGGCAGCTAGCACAGATACGCAGTATTTT
CDR3: CASSIATGVAASTDTQYF

J: TRBJ2-1
V: TRBV2
size: .
D: TRBD2
DNA: TGTGCCAGCAGTGAAGTGAGACTAGCGGGGAATGAGCAGTTCTTC
CDR3: CASSEVRLAGNEQFF

J: TRBJ2-7
V: TRBV6-4
size: .
D: TRBD1
DNA: TGTGCCAGCAGTGCCGGGACAGGCGGGGACGAGCAGTACTTC
CDR3: CASSAGTGGDEQYF

J: TRBJ2-7
V: TRBV6-1
size: .
D: TRBD1
DNA: TGTGCCAGCAGACCTCCGGGACAGGACTACGAGCAGTACTTC
CDR3: CASRPPGQDYEQYF

J: TRBJ2-7
V: TRBV5-1
size: .
D: TRBD2
DNA: TGCGCCAGCAGCCCCTGGACTAGCCGCGGCGAGCAGTACTTC
CDR3: CASSPWTSRGEQYF

J: TRBJ2-1
V: TRBV6-1
size: .
D: .
DNA: TGTGCCAGCAAACGGGGTATCGATGAGCAGTTCTTC
CDR3: CASKRGIDEQFF

J: TRBJ1-5
V: TRBV7-8
size: few
D: TRBD1
DNA: TGTGCCAGCAGCTTAGCTGCGGGACAGGGCAATCAGCCCCAGCATTTT
CDR3: CASSLAAGQGNQPQHF

J: TRBJ2-7
V: TRBV29-1
size: .
D: .
DNA: TGCAGCGTTGATGACCAGAGGTTCCCCTACGAGCAGTACTTC
CDR3: CSVDDQRFPYEQYF

J: TRBJ1-4
V: TRBV19
size: .
D: .
DNA: TGTGCCAACTTCGGGGGGGGGACTAATGAAAAACTGTTTTTT
CDR3: CANFGGGTNEKLFF

J: TRBJ2-2
V: TRBV19
size: few
D: TRBD2
DNA: TGTGCCAGTAACTCGGGGACTAGCGGGACCGGGGAGCTGTTTTTT
CDR3: CASNSGTSGTGELFF

J: TRBJ1-1
V: TRBV5-1
size: once
D: TRBD1
DNA: TGCGCCAGCACCGCTTACCTGACAGGGAAAGACACTGAAGCTTTCTTT
CDR3: CASTAYLTGKDTEAFF

J: TRBJ1-1
V: TRBV19
size: .
D: TRBD1
DNA: TGTGCCAGTAGTATTGGGGGACAGACTGAAGCTTTCTTT
CDR3: CASSIGGQTEAFF

J: TRBJ2-4
V: TRBV2
size: .
D: TRBD2
DNA: TGTGCCAGCAGTGGGGTACTAGCGTCGGACATTCAGTACTTC
CDR3: CASSGVLASDIQYF

J: TRBJ2-7
V: TRBV5-8
size: .
D: .
DNA: TGTGCCAGCAGCCCAAGTGCCCGGGAGCAGTACTTC
CDR3: CASSPSAREQYF

J: TRBJ1-4
V: TRBV6-5
size: .
D: .
DNA: TGTGCCAGCAGTTACTCGGGCAGGGGAATCGAAAAACTGTTTTTT
CDR3: CASSYSGRGIEKLFF

J: TRBJ2-3
V: TRBV27
size: .
D: .
DNA: TGTGCCAGCAGTCGATTTAGCGGCACAGATACGCAGTATTTT
CDR3: CASSRFSGTDTQYF

J: TRBJ1-6
V: TRBV18
size: few
D: TRBD1
DNA: TGTGCCAGCTCACCACTGGCTACGGGACAGTATAATTCACCCCTCCACTTT
CDR3: CASSPLATGQYNSPLHF

J: TRBJ1-1
V: TRBV6-1
size: .
D: .
DNA: TGTGCCAGCAGTGAGGGCATGAACACTGAAGCTTTCTTT
CDR3: CASSEGMNTEAFF

J: TRBJ2-3
V: TRBV5-1
size: .
D: TRBD1
DNA: TGCGCCAGCAGGGCCCGAGACAGGGGGTGGACAGATACGCAGTATTTT
CDR3: CASRARDRGWTDTQYF

J: TRBJ1-1
V: TRBV11-2
size: .
D: .
DNA: TGTGCCAGCAGCTTAGTGAGTGGGGCCTCGAACACTGAAGCTTTCTTT
CDR3: CASSLVSGASNTEAFF